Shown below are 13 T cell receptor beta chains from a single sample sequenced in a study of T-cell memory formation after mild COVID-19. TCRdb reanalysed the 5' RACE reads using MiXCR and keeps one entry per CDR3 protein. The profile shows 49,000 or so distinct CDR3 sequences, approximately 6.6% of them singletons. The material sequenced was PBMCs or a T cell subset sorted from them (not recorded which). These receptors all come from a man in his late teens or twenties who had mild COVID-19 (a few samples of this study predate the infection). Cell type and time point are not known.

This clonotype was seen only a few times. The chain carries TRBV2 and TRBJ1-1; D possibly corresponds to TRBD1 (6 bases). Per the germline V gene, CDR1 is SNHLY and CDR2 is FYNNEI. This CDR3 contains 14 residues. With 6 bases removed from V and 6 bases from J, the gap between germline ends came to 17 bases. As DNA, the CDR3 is TGTGCCAGCAGGAAGGAGGGGGTTGCCGCTGAAGCTTTCTTT. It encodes CASRKEGVAAEAFF.

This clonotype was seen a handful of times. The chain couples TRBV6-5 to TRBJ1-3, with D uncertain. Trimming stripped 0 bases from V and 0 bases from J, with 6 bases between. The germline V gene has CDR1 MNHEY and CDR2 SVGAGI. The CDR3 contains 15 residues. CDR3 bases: TGTGCCAGCAGTTACTCCGAGAGCTCTGGAAACACCATATATTTT. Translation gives CASSYSESSGNTIYF.

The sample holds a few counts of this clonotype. DNA of the CDR3: TGCGCCAGCAGCCATGGACGGGGGGGGTTCAATGAGCAGTTCTTC. Protein: CASSHGRGGFNEQFF. This chain joins TRBV4-3 and TRBJ2-1; 8 bases map to TRBD2. CDR1 LGHNA and CDR2 YSLEER come from the germline V gene. The V and J ends lost 3 bases and 6 bases, in that order; junction bases with no gene match: 7. The CDR3 length is 15 residues.

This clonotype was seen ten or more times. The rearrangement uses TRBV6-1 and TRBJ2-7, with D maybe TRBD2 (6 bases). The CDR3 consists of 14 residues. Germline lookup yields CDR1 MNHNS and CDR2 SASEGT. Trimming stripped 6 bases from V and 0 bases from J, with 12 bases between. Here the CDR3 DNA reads TGTGCCAGCAGGAGGGGACTGAGCTCCTACGAGCAGTACTTC. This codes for CASRRGLSSYEQYF.

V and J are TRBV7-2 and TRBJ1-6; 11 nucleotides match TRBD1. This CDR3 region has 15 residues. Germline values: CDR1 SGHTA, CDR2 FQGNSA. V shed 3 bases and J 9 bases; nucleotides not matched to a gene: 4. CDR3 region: CASSFRGTGGSPLHF. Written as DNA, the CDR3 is TGTGCCAGCAGCTTCCGTGGGACAGGGGGTTCACCCCTCCACTTT.

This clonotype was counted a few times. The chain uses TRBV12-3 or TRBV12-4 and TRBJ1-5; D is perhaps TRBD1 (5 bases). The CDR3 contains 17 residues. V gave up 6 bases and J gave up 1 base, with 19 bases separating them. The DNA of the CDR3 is TGTGCCAGCAGCTACCCGCCCGGGGGATCGAGCAATCAGCCCCAGCATTTT. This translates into CASSYPPGGSSNQPQHF.

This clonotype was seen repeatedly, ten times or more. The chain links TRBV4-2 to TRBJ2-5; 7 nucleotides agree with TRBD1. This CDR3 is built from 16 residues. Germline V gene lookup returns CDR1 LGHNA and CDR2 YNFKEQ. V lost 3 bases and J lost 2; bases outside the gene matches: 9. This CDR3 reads CASSQDPGQFQETQYF. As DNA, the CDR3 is TGTGCCAGCAGCCAGGACCCGGGACAGTTTCAAGAGACCCAGTACTTC.

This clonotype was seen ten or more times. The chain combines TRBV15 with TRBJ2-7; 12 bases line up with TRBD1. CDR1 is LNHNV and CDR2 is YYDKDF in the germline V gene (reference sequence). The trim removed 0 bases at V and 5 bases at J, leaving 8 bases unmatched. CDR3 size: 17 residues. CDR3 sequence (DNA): TGTGCCACCAGCAGAGATGGGGGACAGGGGGCGCTTAACGAGCAGTACGTC. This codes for CATSRDGGQGALNEQYV.

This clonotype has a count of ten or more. The CDR3 DNA reads TGTGCCAGCAGCTTAGCCCTAGCGGACGAGCAGTACTTC. This codes for CASSLALADEQYF. This chain links TRBV7-8 with TRBJ2-7; TRBD2 agrees at 7 bases. Germline CDR1 is SGHVS and CDR2 is FQNEAQ. The CDR3 contains 13 residues. V was pared by 0 bases and J by 5 bases, with 1 base of the junction left unmatched.

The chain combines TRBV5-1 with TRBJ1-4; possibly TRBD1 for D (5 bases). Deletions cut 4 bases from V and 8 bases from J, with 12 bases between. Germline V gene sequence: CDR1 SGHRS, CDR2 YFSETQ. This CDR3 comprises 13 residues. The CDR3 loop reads CASSGQGNEKLFF. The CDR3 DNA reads TGCGCCAGCAGCGGGCAGGGAAACGAAAAACTGTTTTTT.

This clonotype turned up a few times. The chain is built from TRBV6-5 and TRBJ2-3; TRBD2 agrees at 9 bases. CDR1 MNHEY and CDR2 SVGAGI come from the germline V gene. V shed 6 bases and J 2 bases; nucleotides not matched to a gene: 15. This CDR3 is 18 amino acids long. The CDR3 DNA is TGTGCCAGCAGATCCTGGAGTGGGCCTAGCGGGAACACAGATACGCAGTATTTT. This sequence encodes CASRSWSGPSGNTDTQYF.

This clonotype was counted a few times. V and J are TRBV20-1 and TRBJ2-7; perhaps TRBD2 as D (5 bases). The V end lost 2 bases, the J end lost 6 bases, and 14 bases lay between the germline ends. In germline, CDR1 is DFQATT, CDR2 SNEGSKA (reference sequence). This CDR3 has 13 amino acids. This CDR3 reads CSARLDYGPEQYF. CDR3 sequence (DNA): TGCAGTGCTAGACTTGACTATGGTCCCGAGCAGTACTTC.

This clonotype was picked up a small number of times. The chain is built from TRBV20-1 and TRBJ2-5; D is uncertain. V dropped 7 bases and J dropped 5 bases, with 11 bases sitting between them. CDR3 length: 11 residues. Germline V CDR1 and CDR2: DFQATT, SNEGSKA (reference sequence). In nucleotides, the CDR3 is TGCAGTGTCGGGTATCGGGAGACCCAGTACTTC. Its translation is CSVGYRETQYF.